The present TCR beta chain was sequenced within a study of blood T cell repertoires in COVID-19. Data came from immunoSEQ multiplex PCR; TCRdb stores just in-frame clones and leaves some out. The data show over 250,000 clones, more than 90% seen once. The sequencing input was PBMCs or T cells enriched from blood (not recorded which). This receptor was identified in a man aged 55 to 70 who had recovered from COVID-19.

This chain's CDR3 is CASRPGQGAGDTEAFF. CDR3 DNA sequence: TGTGCCAGCAGGCCAGGACAGGGGGCGGGGGACACTGAAGCTTTCTTT. V gene TRBV6-4 combines with J gene TRBJ1-1; TRBD1 matches at 11 bases. The CDR3 has 16 residues. V was pared by 6 bases and J by 3 bases, with 9 bases of the junction left unmatched. CDR1 is MRHNA and CDR2 is SNTAGT in the germline V gene.